The 27 T cell receptor beta chains below come from one sample, sequenced in a study of shared T cell receptors in the human thymus. Clones were sequenced by immunoSEQ multiplex PCR, and TCRdb holds only the in-frame ones, with some missing. There are hundreds of thousands of clones in the sample; 70% to 90% occur only once, and roughly 0.01% lies in the top ten. These sequences were also reported in another study, on human thymus T cells.

Sequencing input: thymocytes. These receptors all come from a girl less than two years old with a congenital heart defect.

V usage is TRBV6-5 and J usage is TRBJ1-2; tentatively, D is TRBD1 (6 bases). CDR1 is MNHEY, CDR2 SVGAGI, per germline. This CDR3 has 13 amino acids. The ends were cut back, 5 bases at V and 4 bases at J, with 11 bases in the middle. The CDR3 nucleotides are TGTGCCAGCAGTAAGACAGGCAGCTATGGCTACACCTTC. Its translation: CASSKTGSYGYTF.

This clone has a single count. V and J are TRBV6-5 and TRBJ2-5; TRBD1 agrees at 7 bases. This CDR3 spans 15 amino acids. After removal of 5 bases from V and 7 bases from J, the junction contained 13 bases not matched to a gene. Germline assignment: CDR1 MNHEY and CDR2 SVGAGI. The CDR3 here is CASSNPRQGRGTQYF. In nucleotides, the CDR3 is TGTGCCAGCAGTAACCCCCGACAGGGAAGGGGGACCCAGTACTTC.

V is TRBV19 and J is TRBJ1-1; 7 bases map to TRBD1. Germline loops: CDR1 LNHDA, CDR2 SQIVND (reference sequence). J was trimmed by 4 bases and V by 6 bases; bases with no gene match: 5. The CDR3 length is 13 residues. CDR3 residues: CASSDRAGTEAFF. CDR3 nucleotide sequence: TGTGCCAGTAGCGACAGGGCGGGCACTGAAGCTTTCTTT.

The rearrangement joins TRBV27 to TRBJ2-7; 8 nucleotides align to TRBD2. CDR3 size: 15 residues. With 2 bases clipped from V and 2 bases from J, the junction kept 5 bases outside the gene matches. In germline, CDR1 is MNHEY, CDR2 SMNVEV (reference sequence). The CDR3 coding sequence is TGTGCCAGCAGTTTAAGCGAAGCGGGGGCCTACGAGCAGTACTTC. Encoded protein: CASSLSEAGAYEQYF.

In this sample, this clone turned up a few times. V usage is TRBV18 and J usage is TRBJ1-2; a weak D match, TRBD1 (5 bases). The CDR3 has 13 residues. CDR1 KGHSH and CDR2 LQKENI come from the germline V gene. V lost 0 bases, J lost 5 bases, and 7 bases lay in between. In DNA, the CDR3 is TGTGCCAGCTCACCACCCCAGGGATATGGCTACACCTTC. Translation gives CASSPPQGYGYTF.

This clone showed up just once. This chain joins TRBV7-2 and TRBJ1-5, with 9 bases identical to TRBD1. The germline gives CDR1 SGHTA, CDR2 FQGNSA. The CDR3 is made up of 18 amino acids. V dropped 1 base and J dropped 1; count of bases not matched to a gene: 8. The CDR3 protein is CASSLGRDREFSNQPQHF. DNA for the CDR3: TGTGCCAGCAGCTTAGGTCGGGACAGGGAGTTCAGCAATCAGCCCCAGCATTTT.

V usage is TRBV4-1 and J usage is TRBJ1-2, with TRBD1 matching 11 bases. The CDR3 covers 16 residues. CDR1 MGHRA and CDR2 YSYEKL come from the germline V gene. The trim removed 0 bases at V and 4 bases at J, leaving 4 bases unmatched. The CDR3 DNA reads TGCGCCAGCAGCCAAGAGGACAGGGGGCTATCCTATGGCTACACCTTC. Protein product: CASSQEDRGLSYGYTF.

This clone was seen a single time. The chain is built from TRBV11-2 and TRBJ1-1; 10 bases match TRBD1. Trimming at V came to 0 bases and at J to 3 bases, leaving 16 bases not matched to a gene. CDR1 is SGHAT, CDR2 FQNNGV, per germline. The CDR3 spans 20 residues. CDR3 amino acids: CASSLDSGGWDRGWHTEAFF. DNA of the CDR3: TGTGCCAGCAGCTTAGATTCAGGAGGTTGGGACAGGGGATGGCACACTGAAGCTTTCTTT.

The chain joins TRBV27 to TRBJ1-6; TRBD1 is a possible D gene (5 bases). Germline V CDR1 and CDR2: MNHEY, SMNVEV (reference sequence). V was pared by 3 bases and J by 7 bases, with 19 bases between. The CDR3 runs 17 residues. The CDR3, as DNA: TGTGCCAGCAGTTTGAAAGGGAAGGGGTTGGGCAATTCACCCCTCCACTTT. Its protein is CASSLKGKGLGNSPLHF.

The V gene is TRBV12-5, the J gene TRBJ2-7; 8 bases fit TRBD2. CDR3 size: 18 residues. V shed 0 bases and J 0 bases; nucleotides not matched to a gene: 10. Germline assignment: CDR1 LGHNT and CDR2 FRNRAP. The CDR3, as DNA: TGTGCTAGTGGTTTGGTACCCCCAGTAGCGGGAAGCTCCTACGAGCAGTACTTC. Translation: CASGLVPPVAGSSYEQYF.

This clone was found once. V usage is TRBV6-1 and J usage is TRBJ2-7, with 11 bases identical to TRBD1. The CDR3 loop spans 15 amino acids. J gave up 2 bases and V 8 bases, and 8 bases lay outside the gene matches. The V gene's germline CDR1 is MNHNS and CDR2 SASEGT. DNA for the CDR3: TGTGCCAGCTTAAGACCGGGACAGGGGGCCTACGAGCAGTACTTC. It yields the protein CASLRPGQGAYEQYF.

V gene TRBV2 combines with J gene TRBJ1-5; no definite D call. Trimming shortened V by 7 bases and J by 0 bases, and 7 bases separated the two germline ends. Germline CDR1 SNHLY, CDR2 FYNNEI. The CDR3 totals 13 residues. DNA for the CDR3: TGTGCCAGCACCAGTTCTAGCAATCAGCCCCAGCATTTT. It yields the protein CASTSSSNQPQHF.

This chain links TRBV14 with TRBJ2-5, with a weak D call TRBD2 (6 bases). The CDR3 runs 13 residues. V was cut by 4 bases and J by 9 bases, with 15 bases left in between. The germline CDR1 and CDR2 sequences are SGHDN and FVKESK. The CDR3 sequence is CASSPPGLPPQYF. The CDR3 coding sequence is TGTGCCAGCAGCCCGCCGGGACTCCCCCCCCAGTACTTC.

Here the CDR3 reads CASSDIGGGTEAFF. The DNA for the CDR3 is TGTGCCAGCAGCGACATAGGAGGTGGCACTGAAGCTTTCTTT. The chain recombines TRBV6-6 with TRBJ1-1; D unclear. Trimming stripped 6 bases from V and 4 bases from J, with 15 bases between. The CDR3 is 14 residues long. Germline CDR1 is MNHNY and CDR2 is SVGAGI (reference sequence).

This clone is a singleton in its sample. This rearrangement joins TRBV2 to TRBJ2-5; D not resolved. Trimming took 4 bases from V and 4 from J, leaving 16 bases between them. Germline CDR1 SNHLY, CDR2 FYNNEI. The CDR3 contains 15 residues. As DNA, the CDR3 is TGTGCCAGCAGTGTGAGGATATGGAGCTTAGAGACCCAGTACTTC. This translates into CASSVRIWSLETQYF.

The V gene is TRBV6-5, the J gene TRBJ1-2; D is possibly TRBD1 (5 bases). The CDR3 is 14 residues long. Germline lookup yields CDR1 MNHEY and CDR2 SVGAGI. Trimming left V 5 bases short and J 8 bases short, with 18 bases between. Here the CDR3 DNA reads TGTGCCAGCAGTGGCCGGGGGACCTCCTACGGCTACACCTTC. This sequence encodes CASSGRGTSYGYTF.

The chain combines TRBV28 with TRBJ1-2, with D possibly TRBD1 on 6 matching bases. The germline V and J ends were trimmed by 5 bases and 4 bases, with 20 bases remaining between them. Germline V gene sequence: CDR1 MDHEN, CDR2 SYDVKM. This CDR3 has 16 residues. CDR3: CASSTDAGTFAYGYTF. Written as DNA, the CDR3 is TGTGCCAGCAGTACCGACGCCGGGACATTTGCCTATGGCTACACCTTC.

The DNA of the CDR3 is TGTGCCAGCAGTTACTCGAATCAGGGGTCCCACTATGGCTACACCTTC. Encoded protein: CASSYSNQGSHYGYTF. This chain connects TRBV6-5 to TRBJ1-2; D perhaps matches TRBD1 (6 bases). This CDR3 comprises 16 residues. With 0 bases removed from V and 3 bases from J, the gap between germline ends came to 14 bases. The V gene's germline CDR1 is MNHEY and CDR2 SVGAGI.

The chain joins TRBV6-1 to TRBJ1-6; no firm D call. Trimming shortened V by 1 base and J by 0 bases, and 4 bases separated the two germline ends. The V gene's germline CDR1 is MNHNS and CDR2 SASEGT. CDR3 length: 15 amino acids. The CDR3 reads CASSEDSSYNSPLHF. In nucleotides, the CDR3 is TGTGCCAGCAGTGAAGACAGCTCCTATAATTCACCCCTCCACTTT.

The rearrangement links TRBV6-1 to TRBJ2-7, with 11 bases aligning to TRBD1. Germline V gives CDR1 MNHNS, CDR2 SASEGT. The CDR3 runs 14 residues. V gave up 7 bases and J gave up 2 bases; unmatched junction bases: 4. CDR3 coding DNA: TGTGCCAGCAAAGGGACAGGGGGTACCTACGAGCAGTACTTC. It specifies CASKGTGGTYEQYF.

The chain has TRBV6-5 and TRBJ1-4; D might be TRBD1 (5 bases). Deletions cut 8 bases from V and 7 bases from J, with 17 bases between. The germline CDR1 and CDR2 sequences are MNHEY and SVGAGI. The CDR3 contains 14 residues. CDR3 bases: TGTGCCAGCTCCGGTAGGATGGGGGGTGAAAAACTGTTTTTT. Amino acid sequence: CASSGRMGGEKLFF.

This clone appeared once. The V and J genes are TRBV12-5 and TRBJ1-2; 7 nucleotides line up with TRBD1. CDR3 length: 16 amino acids. Germline V gene data show CDR1 as LGHNT and CDR2 as FRNRAP. The V segment lost 2 bases and the J segment 9 bases; nucleotides outside the gene matches: 15. The CDR3 nucleotides read TGTGCTAGTGGTTTGTTGGAGGGGGCTGAGGACAATCGCTACACCTTC. The encoded protein is CASGLLEGAEDNRYTF.

The chain joins TRBV5-1 to TRBJ2-7, with 11 bases fitting TRBD2. Trimming cost V 1 base and J 4 bases; bases outside gene matches: 7. The germline V gene has CDR1 SGHRS and CDR2 YFSETQ. The CDR3 loop spans 16 amino acids. For the CDR3, the DNA is TGCGCCAGCAGCTTGAGCCTAGCGGGGGGATTTTACGAGCAGTACTTC. Amino acid sequence: CASSLSLAGGFYEQYF.

This rearrangement joins TRBV27 to TRBJ2-3; a possible D gene is TRBD2 (7 bases). The CDR3 covers 16 residues. The ends were cut back, 3 bases at V and 1 base at J, with 14 bases in the middle. CDR1 and CDR2 (germline): MNHEY, SMNVEV (reference sequence). The CDR3: CASSLGGPDCTDTQYF. CDR3 coding DNA: TGTGCCAGCAGTTTGGGGGGGCCGGACTGCACAGATACGCAGTATTTT.

The rearrangement uses TRBV7-8 and TRBJ2-5, with TRBD1 as a possible D gene (6 bases). Trimming removed 6 bases from V and 4 bases from J, with 24 bases in between. There are 17 residues in the CDR3. Germline-derived CDR1 and CDR2 are SGHVS and FQNEAQ. The CDR3 sequence is CASSPNRHRDPLETQYF. The CDR3 region has the DNA TGTGCCAGCAGTCCCAATAGGCACAGGGACCCTTTAGAGACCCAGTACTTC.

This clone was detected only once. The J gene is TRBJ2-7, the V gene TRBV9; 9 bases fit TRBD2. The trim removed 0 bases at V and 3 bases at J, leaving 4 bases unmatched. The CDR3 has 15 residues. CDR1 SGDLS and CDR2 YYNGEE come from the germline V gene. DNA of the CDR3: TGTGCCAGCAGCGTAGGAGGCGGGGGGGTCTACGAGCAGTACTTC. Encoded protein: CASSVGGGGVYEQYF.

The chain has TRBV12-5 and TRBJ2-7, with 8 bases that match TRBD1. The ends lost 2 bases at V and 3 bases at J; junction bases unmatched: 6. CDR3 length: 15 residues. Germline CDR1 and CDR2: LGHNT and FRNRAP. The CDR3 coding sequence is TGTGCTAGTGGTTTGCAGGGGGCCTTGAACTACGAGCAGTACTTC. It specifies CASGLQGALNYEQYF.